This TCR beta chain derives from a study of cytomegalovirus exposure and HLA in healthy donors. Study-wide findings and caveats: A later analysis reportedly found that, within productive TCRs, an Asian-associated ancestry cluster had fewer N-insertions than the mean observed across the approximately 660 donors. About 87% or about 30% of the time was how often most TCR beta V segments were productive, according to an earlier analysis. Solely CMV serostatus was available to characterize immune exposure. Sequencing likely caused a cluster of highly shared sequence variants.

Germline V gives CDR1 SGHAT, CDR2 FQNNGV. This CDR3 spans 15 amino acids. The V and J ends lost 0 bases and 7 bases respectively, with 16 bases between them. Of note for this clone: Its antigen is unknown.

60 Vbeta and 13 Jbeta primers were used in PCR. Profiled with immunoSEQ multiplex PCR; TCRdb holds only in-frame clones, not every one. This sample yields about 180,000 clones, of which roughly 80% are seen a single time; around 5% belongs to the top ten. This chain links TRBV11-2 with TRBJ2-7, with a weak D call TRBD2 (7 bases). The specimen sequenced was PBMCs. This sequence was found in a young man in good health and CMV-seronegative. CDR3 in amino acids: CASSLDGGGSREQYF. DNA of the CDR3: TGTGCCAGCAGCTTAGATGGGGGGGGCTCTAGGGAGCAGTACTTC.